The 20 T cell receptor beta chains presented below share a single source sample, sequenced in a study of blood T cell repertoires in COVID-19. Assay used: immunoSEQ multiplex PCR; TCRdb lists only in-frame clones, some missing. The sample has 120,000 or so clones; around four fifths are singletons. The source material was peripheral blood. The receptors shown here come from a human donor in a cohort sampled during active COVID-19.

This clone appeared once. This rearrangement joins TRBV3-1 (or the pseudogene TRBV3-2) to TRBJ2-5; tentative D call: TRBD2 (6 bases). Trimming stripped 7 bases from V and 2 bases from J, with 20 bases between. Per germline, CDR1 LGHDT and CDR2 YNNKEL (reference sequence). The CDR3 extends over 16 amino acids. This CDR3 reads CASTPTRVAVQETQYF. The CDR3 region has the DNA TGTGCCAGCACCCCCACTAGGGTAGCGGTACAAGAGACCCAGTACTTC.

DNA for the CDR3: TGTGCCAGCAGCGCCGGTCACACCGGGGAGCTGTTTTTT. It yields the protein CASSAGHTGELFF. The chain uses TRBV7-3 and TRBJ2-2; D call uncertain. V was shortened by 5 bases and J by 3 bases, with 7 bases between the two germline ends. Germline V gives CDR1 SGHTA, CDR2 FQGTGA. This CDR3 region has 13 residues.

This clone was detected a few times. The V and J genes are TRBV19 and TRBJ1-5; D is perhaps TRBD1 (5 bases). The CDR3 is 13 residues long. V lost 7 bases to trimming and J lost 4 bases, with 11 bases between them. Germline CDR1 LNHDA, CDR2 SQIVND (reference sequence). CDR3 DNA: TGTGCCAGTACCGTGGGGGGAAATCAGCCCCAGCATTTT. Translation gives CASTVGGNQPQHF.

The chain links TRBV7-2 to TRBJ1-6; D call uncertain. V was trimmed by 2 bases and J by 9 bases, leaving 14 bases between them. Germline CDR1 reads SGHTA; CDR2 reads FQGNSA. The CDR3 has 15 amino acids. In nucleotides, the CDR3 is TGTGCCAGCAGCTTAATAGGAGCGGAAGGTTCACCCCTCCACTTT. Translation gives CASSLIGAEGSPLHF.

The chain couples TRBV2 to TRBJ2-2, with 12 bases fitting TRBD1. Unmatched junction bases numbered 3, after V lost 7 bases and J lost 0 bases. This CDR3 has 16 residues. Germline V gene data show CDR1 as SNHLY and CDR2 as FYNNEI. In nucleotides, the CDR3 is TGTGCCAGCATTTGGGACAGGGGGCCGAACACCGGGGAGCTGTTTTTT. Amino acids: CASIWDRGPNTGELFF.

V and J are TRBV29-1 and TRBJ1-6; 10 bases fit TRBD1. Per the germline V gene, CDR1 is SQVTM and CDR2 is ANQGSEA. Trimming took 6 bases from V and 5 from J; bases not matched to a gene: 10. The CDR3 is made up of 16 amino acids. Written as DNA, the CDR3 is TGCAGCGTGGATCGGGGACAGGGGCCCGATAATTCACCCCTCCACTTT. Its protein product is CSVDRGQGPDNSPLHF.

The chain links TRBV18 to TRBJ2-3; TRBD2 is a possible D gene (6 bases). The CDR3 extends over 14 amino acids. Germline V gene data show CDR1 as KGHSH and CDR2 as LQKENI. The V end was cut by 3 bases, the J end by 6 bases, with 13 bases between. Here the CDR3 reads CASSPSTGRDTQYF. The CDR3 coding sequence is TGTGCCAGCTCACCTAGTACGGGGAGGGATACGCAGTATTTT.

Comments on this clone: At one end, the junction sequence differs from germline, possibly due to a read error. The genes are TRBV7-2 and TRBJ1-5, with D perhaps matching TRBD1 (5 bases). Germline loops: CDR1 SGHTA, CDR2 FQGNSA. The CDR3 spans 12 residues. The DNA for the CDR3 is TGTGCCAGCAGCCCCGGCGGGGGGTCCCGCGCTTTT. Translated: CASSPGGGSRAF.

V gene TRBV2 combines with J gene TRBJ2-7; no definite D call. V lost 6 bases and J lost 9, with 15 bases in between. The CDR3 runs to 12 residues. Per the germline V gene, CDR1 is SNHLY and CDR2 is FYNNEI. The CDR3 DNA sequence: TGTGCCAGCAGCCCTCGGTTGAGGCCGCAGTACTTC. Encoded protein: CASSPRLRPQYF.

This chain connects TRBV11-2 to TRBJ1-1; D is uncertain. This CDR3 has 15 amino acids. Between the trimmed V and J ends, which lost 5 bases and 1 base, there was a span of 14 bases. Germline lookup yields CDR1 SGHAT and CDR2 FQNNGV. The CDR3 is CASSTPGGQNTEAFF. CDR3 coding DNA: TGTGCCAGCAGCACACCAGGTGGGCAGAACACTGAAGCTTTCTTT.

The V call is TRBV5-1, the J call TRBJ2-5; tentatively, D is TRBD1 (6 bases). Germline V CDR1 and CDR2: SGHRS, YFSETQ. Trimming pared 4 bases from V and 2 bases from J, leaving 15 bases between. There are 15 residues in the CDR3. DNA for the CDR3: TGCGCCAGCAGCATAGACAGGCCCCCACAAGAGACCCAGTACTTC. Translating it yields CASSIDRPPQETQYF.

The chain employs TRBV28 and TRBJ1-3; D is unresolved. Between the trimmed V and J ends, which lost 7 bases and 2 bases, there was a span of 12 bases. This CDR3 is built from 14 residues. Germline lookup yields CDR1 MDHEN and CDR2 SYDVKM. As DNA, the CDR3 is TGTGCCAGCACCTCCCGGGTAACTGGAAACACCATATATTTT. Encoded protein: CASTSRVTGNTIYF.

Here the CDR3 DNA reads TGTGCCAGCAGCGCGGACCCGACAGGGGACTATGGCTACACCTTC. This sequence encodes CASSADPTGDYGYTF. The V call is TRBV9, the J call TRBJ1-2; 8 positions match TRBD1. Germline V gene data show CDR1 as SGDLS and CDR2 as YYNGEE. CDR3 size: 15 residues. V shed 3 bases, J shed 3 bases, and the junction held 7 bases outside the gene matches.

The chain couples TRBV7-2 to TRBJ1-1; maybe TRBD1 (6 bases). Per germline, CDR1 SGHTA and CDR2 FQGNSA. Trimming took off 2 bases at V and 9 bases at J, with 10 bases between the two ends. This CDR3 contains 12 residues. CDR3 amino acids: CASSLTGQKAFF. CDR3 DNA: TGTGCCAGCAGCTTAACCGGACAGAAAGCTTTCTTT.

The V and J genes are TRBV6-5 and TRBJ1-4; D remains ambiguous. The CDR3 is 11 amino acids. Trimming removed 8 bases from V and 8 bases from J, with 9 bases in between. Germline V gene data show CDR1 as MNHEY and CDR2 as SVGAGI. The CDR3 DNA follows: TGTGCCAGCGGCTGGTCCGAAAAACTGTTTTTT. It encodes CASGWSEKLFF.

The V gene is TRBV19, the J gene TRBJ2-7; 10 bases agree with TRBD1. Losses at the gene ends were 5 bases for V and 2 bases for J; bases not matched to a gene: 3. This CDR3 contains 14 residues. The V gene's germline CDR1 is LNHDA and CDR2 SQIVND (reference sequence). The CDR3 nucleotides are TGTGCCAGTAGTCGGGGACAGGGGCCCTACGAGCAGTACTTC. Residues: CASSRGQGPYEQYF.

The J gene is TRBJ1-6, the V gene TRBV5-1, with D uncertain. This CDR3 has 16 residues. V gave up 0 bases and J gave up 6 bases, with 13 bases separating them. The germline V gene has CDR1 SGHRS and CDR2 YFSETQ. The CDR3 reads CASSLERESRNSPLHF. The CDR3 region has the DNA TGCGCCAGCAGCTTGGAAAGGGAGTCGCGTAATTCACCCCTCCACTTT. Using reference TRBV5-1 and TRBJ1-6 for the parts outside the CDR3, the full variable domain is KAGVTQTPRYLIKTRGQQVTLSCSPISGHRSVSWYQQTPGQGLQFLFEYFSETQRNKGNFPGRFSGRQFSNSRSEMNVSTLELGDSALYLCASSLERESRNSPLHFGNGTRLTVT.

The V gene is TRBV6-6, the J gene TRBJ1-2; TRBD1 agrees at 12 bases. Looked up from germline, CDR1 is MNHNY and CDR2 is SVGAGI (reference sequence). Unmatched junction bases numbered 9, after V lost 5 bases and J lost 8 bases. There are 15 residues in the CDR3. DNA of the CDR3: TGTGCCAGCAGTGTCGCCGGGACAGGGGGCGGAGGCTACACCTTC. Residues: CASSVAGTGGGGYTF.

V gene TRBV5-1 combines with J gene TRBJ1-1, with D possibly matching TRBD1 (6 bases). This CDR3 has 12 residues. In germline, CDR1 is SGHRS, CDR2 YFSETQ. The V end was cut by 4 bases, the J end by 9 bases, with 13 bases between. DNA for the CDR3: TGCGCCAGCAGCCAAGAAGGGGGACAAGCTTTCTTT. Translating gives CASSQEGGQAFF. Combining the CDR3 with reference TRBV5-1 and TRBJ1-1 gives the whole variable domain KAGVTQTPRYLIKTRGQQVTLSCSPISGHRSVSWYQQTPGQGLQFLFEYFSETQRNKGNFPGRFSGRQFSNSRSEMNVSTLELGDSALYLCASSQEGGQAFFGQGTRLTVV.

This chain joins TRBV28 and TRBJ1-2; D uncertain. CDR3 length: 14 amino acids. Per germline, CDR1 MDHEN and CDR2 SYDVKM. Trimming left V 6 bases short and J 5 bases short, with 16 bases between. The CDR3 nucleotides are TGTGCCAGCAGCCCCGCGCCGGGGAGTTATGGCTACACCTTC. It codes for CASSPAPGSYGYTF.